Below are 12 T cell receptor beta chains sequenced from a single sample in a study of T cell repertoires in cytomegalovirus infection. MiXCR, run by TCRdb on the reads, gives a single entry per CDR3 protein. The table has about 450,000 distinct CDR3 sequences, about 33% seen once; the top ten hold approximately 14%. The sequenced sample was PBMCs. Receptors were obtained from a human donor in good health (CMV status not recorded). Some clones in this sample may be carry-over from other donors' samples.

The V call is TRBV2, the J call TRBJ1-2; D not resolved. V was clipped by 1 base and J by 12 bases, with 12 bases between them. Looked up from germline, CDR1 is SNHLY and CDR2 is FYNNEI. The CDR3 is made up of 12 amino acids. The CDR3 is CASSEEPAVHTF. As DNA, the CDR3 is TGTGCCAGCAGTGAAGAGCCCGCAGTTCACACCTTC.

V and J are TRBV5-1 and TRBJ1-6, with unresolved D. Deletions cut 0 bases from V and 7 bases from J, with 11 bases between. CDR3 length equals 15 residues. Germline V gene data show CDR1 as SGHRS and CDR2 as YFSETQ. CDR3 nucleotides: TGCGCCAGCAGCTTGGACAGCCCTAACAATTCACCCCTCCACTTT. Its protein product is CASSLDSPNNSPLHF.

This clonotype appeared a few times. The chain joins TRBV7-6 to TRBJ2-2; no clear D gene. V shed 4 bases and J shed 4 bases, with 7 bases lying between them. The CDR3 consists of 13 residues. CDR1 is SGHVS, CDR2 FNYEAQ, per germline. Written as DNA, the CDR3 is TGTGCCAGCAGCTCTAGTAGCACCGGGGAGCTGTTTTTT. Translated, it gives CASSSSSTGELFF.

J is TRBJ1-1 and V is TRBV7-9, with a weak D call TRBD1 (5 bases). The CDR3 has 13 amino acids. The germline V gene has CDR1 SEHNR and CDR2 FQNEAQ (reference sequence). The germline V and J ends were trimmed by 5 bases and 11 bases, with 18 bases remaining between them. CDR3 sequence: CASSLEGGGDAFF. CDR3 coding DNA: TGTGCCAGCAGCCTGGAAGGTGGAGGGGATGCTTTCTTT.

The chain employs TRBV5-1 and TRBJ2-3; D is undetermined. The CDR3 runs to 14 residues. The germline V and J ends were trimmed by 4 bases and 5 bases, with 14 bases remaining between them. Germline V CDR1 and CDR2: SGHRS, YFSETQ. CDR3 residues: CASSRYDEQDTQYF. In DNA, the CDR3 is TGCGCCAGCAGCCGGTATGACGAGCAAGATACGCAGTATTTT.

This clonotype was seen at least ten times. The gene calls are TRBV7-2 and TRBJ1-1; D is possibly TRBD1 (5 bases). In germline, CDR1 is SGHTA, CDR2 FQGNSA. Trimming removed 2 bases at V and 0 bases at J, with 13 bases between. The CDR3 is 16 residues long. The CDR3 coding sequence is TGTGCCAGCAGCTTAAGGCAGGGTGGTTTGAACACTGAAGCTTTCTTT. Its protein is CASSLRQGGLNTEAFF. Together with reference TRBV7-2 and TRBJ1-1, the CDR3 gives the full variable domain: GAGVSQSPSNKVTEKGKDVELRCDPISGHTALYWYRQSLGQGLEFLIYFQGNSAPDKSGLPSDRFSAERTGGSVSTLTIQRTQQEDSAVYLCASSLRQGGLNTEAFFGQGTRLTVV.

This clonotype has a count of ten or more. The chain has TRBV12-3 or TRBV12-4 and TRBJ1-5, with 9 bases identical to TRBD1. The ends lost 5 bases at V and 5 bases at J; junction bases unmatched: 7. This CDR3 comprises 15 residues. For the CDR3, the DNA is TGTGCCAGCAGTCTGGGACAGGGTGGGGATCAGCCCCAGCATTTT. It translates to CASSLGQGGDQPQHF.

The V call is TRBV6-6, the J call TRBJ1-5; TRBD1 might be the D (5 bases). CDR1 is MNHNY, CDR2 SVGAGI, per germline (reference sequence). V lost 2 bases to trimming and J lost 4 bases, with 15 bases between them. This CDR3 comprises 16 residues. The CDR3 nucleotides read TGTGCCAGCAGTTACCTACGGGGGGATGGTAATCAGCCCCAGCATTTT. Protein: CASSYLRGDGNQPQHF.

This clonotype has more than one count but fewer than ten. The chain combines TRBV6-6 with TRBJ1-3; 8 bases match TRBD1. The CDR3 extends over 18 amino acids. After removal of 0 bases from V and 4 bases from J, the junction contained 11 bases not matched to a gene. CDR1 is MNHNY, CDR2 SVGAGI, per germline (reference sequence). The CDR3 DNA sequence: TGTGCCAGCAGTTACTCGGGGACCAGGGGGCTTGGCGGAAACACCATATATTTT. It is translated as CASSYSGTRGLGGNTIYF.

The chain joins TRBV20-1 to TRBJ2-2, with TRBD1 matching 7 bases. Trimming at V came to 4 bases and at J to 0 bases, leaving 2 bases not matched to a gene. The CDR3 has 14 amino acids. CDR1 DFQATT and CDR2 SNEGSKA come from the germline V gene (reference sequence). The CDR3 DNA sequence: TGCAGTGCTAAAGGGACAGCGAACACCGGGGAGCTGTTTTTT. Its translation is CSAKGTANTGELFF.

This clonotype was counted at least ten times. The V gene is TRBV12-3 or TRBV12-4, the J gene TRBJ2-7; D may be TRBD2 (6 bases). V was cut by 5 bases and J by 4 bases, with 15 bases left in between. The length of the CDR3 is 14 residues. The CDR3 nucleotides are TGTGCCAGCAGTGTCGCGGGGAGAACGTACGAGCAGTACTTC. This codes for CASSVAGRTYEQYF.

There are a few counts of this clonotype. This chain connects TRBV7-8 to TRBJ2-1; D may be TRBD2 (5 bases). This CDR3 comprises 15 residues. Germline-derived CDR1 and CDR2 are SGHVS and FQNEAQ. V lost 5 bases and J 0 bases, leaving 11 bases between the germline ends. The CDR3 DNA sequence: TGTGCCAGCAGCCGTAGCGTCAGCTCCTACAATGAGCAGTTCTTC. Protein product: CASSRSVSSYNEQFF.